The TCR beta chain under discussion was sequenced for a study of T cell repertoires in cytomegalovirus infection. TCRdb used MiXCR to reprocess the reads, holding one entry per CDR3 protein. The data show about 240,000 distinct CDR3 sequences, roughly an eighth seen once. This clonotype was detected only a few times. No antigen is known for it. After removal of 10 bases from V and 0 bases from J, the junction contained 3 bases not matched to a gene. The CDR3 covers 13 residues. The germline V gene encodes CDR1 SEHNR and CDR2 FQNEAQ (reference sequence). Study-level points and caveats: HLA-C-restricted TCR beta clonotypes specific for CMV led the ex vivo response.

The sequence was collected from a human donor in good health (CMV status not recorded). Some clones in this sample may be carry-over from other donors' samples. The V call is TRBV7-9, the J call TRBJ1-5; 7 bases line up with TRBD1. Sequences were obtained from PBMCs. The CDR3 sequence: CATGGFSNQPQHF. The CDR3 coding sequence is TGTGCCACAGGGGGGTTTAGCAATCAGCCCCAGCATTTT.